These T cell receptor beta chains were read from a single sample in a study of T cells in Graves' hyperthyroidism and ophthalmopathy. TCRdb re-called the multiplex PCR reads through MiXCR, storing one row per CDR3 protein. The table has fewer than 650,000 distinct CDR3 sequences, over 35% seen once. Sequencing was done on a sample of peripheral blood or thyroid tissue (not recorded which). These receptors all come from an adult woman with Graves' disease, either hyperthyroidism or ophthalmopathy (not recorded which). The CDR3 runs from the conserved cysteine through the conserved F or W. A D gene is named only where the DNA matches it firmly. Rows may omit the clone size; those that give it use once, few, many or a size class.

V gene	J gene	clone size	D gene	CDR3 DNA	CDR3 protein
TRBV20-1	TRBJ2-7	many	.	TGCAGTGCTAGGGCCGGGCAGTCCTACGAGCAGTACTTC	CSARAGQSYEQYF
TRBV11-2	TRBJ2-6	many	.	TGTGCCAGCAGCCCCCGGTGGACGGCAGTAGCTGGGGCCAACGTCCTGACTTTC	CASSPRWTAVAGANVLTF
TRBV10-3	TRBJ1-4	.	.	TGTGCCATTTCCGGGGTCCAAAAACTGTTTTTT	CAISGVQKLFF
TRBV7-2	TRBJ2-7	.	TRBD1	TGTGCCAGCAGCTACAAGACAGGGGGTTACGAGCAGTACTTC	CASSYKTGGYEQYF
TRBV20-1	TRBJ2-7	many	.	TGCAGTGCTAAGGCGGATTTCTACGAGCAGTACTTC	CSAKADFYEQYF
TRBV25-1	TRBJ2-5	.	.	TGTGCCAGCACCAGAGCCGGGTACCAAGAGACCCAGTACTTC	CASTRAGYQETQYF
TRBV10-3	TRBJ2-5	few	TRBD1	TGTGCCATCAGAGGACAGGGGATTGTGGAGACCCAGTACTTC	CAIRGQGIVETQYF
TRBV20-1	TRBJ1-6	few	.	TGCAGTGCCGTTAGTTCACCCCTCCACTTT	CSAVSSPLHF
TRBV20-1	TRBJ1-2	.	.	TGCAGTGCTACCGGGCCCTCCTTTGGGGGCTACACCTTC	CSATGPSFGGYTF
TRBV12-3/TRBV12-4	TRBJ1-1	few	.	TGTGCCAGCAGATACAGGGAAGTGAGCACTGAAGCTTTCTTT	CASRYREVSTEAFF
TRBV10-3	TRBJ1-1	.	TRBD1	TGTGCCATCAGTGAGTCCGACAGGGTCTCTGGCGGTGAGCAGTTCTTT	CAISESDRVSGGEQFF
TRBV6-6	TRBJ2-7	.	.	TGTGCAGGCTCGGGCACAAAGTACTACGAGCAGTACTTC	CAGSGTKYYEQYF
TRBV2	TRBJ2-5	.	.	TGTGCCAGCAGTGACGACCAGCCCCAGTACTTC	CASSDDQPQYF